This TCR beta chain came from a study of T-cell memory formation after mild COVID-19. This clonotype was seen once. Its antigen remains unidentified. General study results and limits: CD4/CD8 balance held among clones contracting day 15 to 85, and later expanders leaned CD4+.

TCRdb re-derived calls from the 5' RACE reads in MiXCR, one entry per CDR3 protein. The sample carries hundreds of thousands of distinct CDR3 sequences, 20% to 25% recorded once. This CDR3 has 15 amino acids. Deletions cut 10 bases from V and 2 bases from J, with 19 bases between. CDR1 is LNHDA and CDR2 is SQIVND in the germline V gene (reference sequence). The chain recombines TRBV19 with TRBJ2-3, with a weak D call TRBD2 (5 bases). This clonotype was obtained from an adult woman who had mild COVID-19 (a few samples of this study predate the infection). Cell type and time point are not known. Material: PBMCs or a T cell subset sorted from them (not recorded which). DNA for the CDR3: TGTGCCACCAGCGACTACACGTCTACCACAGATACGCAGTATTTT. This gives the protein CATSDYTSTTDTQYF.